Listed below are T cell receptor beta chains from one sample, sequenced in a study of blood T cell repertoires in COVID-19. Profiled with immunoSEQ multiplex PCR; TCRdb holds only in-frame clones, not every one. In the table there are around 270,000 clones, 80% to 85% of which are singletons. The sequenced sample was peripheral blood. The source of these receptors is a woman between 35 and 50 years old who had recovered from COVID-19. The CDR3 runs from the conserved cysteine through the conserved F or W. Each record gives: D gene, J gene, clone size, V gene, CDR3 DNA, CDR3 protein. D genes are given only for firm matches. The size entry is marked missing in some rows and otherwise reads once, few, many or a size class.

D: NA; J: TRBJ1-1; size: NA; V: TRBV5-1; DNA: TGCGCCAGCAGCTTTTGGGGCGTGAACACTGAAGCTTTCTTT; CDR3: CASSFWGVNTEAFF
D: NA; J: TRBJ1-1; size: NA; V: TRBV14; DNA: TGTGCCAGCAGCGCAAGACAGCAGAACACTGAAGCTTTCTTT; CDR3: CASSARQQNTEAFF
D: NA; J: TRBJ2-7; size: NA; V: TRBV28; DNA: TGTGCCACCGGCCAGGGTCTCAACGAGCAGTACTTC; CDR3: CATGQGLNEQYF
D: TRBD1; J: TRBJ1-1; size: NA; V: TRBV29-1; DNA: TGCAGCGTTGGGGGGACAGGGGGCACTGAAGCTTTCTTT; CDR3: CSVGGTGGTEAFF
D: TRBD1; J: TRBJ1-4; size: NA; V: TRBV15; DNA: TGTGCCACCAGCAGAGGGACAGGGGCTTATCTTAATGAAAAACTGTTTTTT; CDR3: CATSRGTGAYLNEKLFF
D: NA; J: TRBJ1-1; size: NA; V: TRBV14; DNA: TGTGCCAGCAGCCACGCTACAGGGCCCCGAGGTGCTTTCTTT; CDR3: CASSHATGPRGAFF
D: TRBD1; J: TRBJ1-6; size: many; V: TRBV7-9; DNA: TGTGCCAGCAGCTATGGACAGGCGGTTAATTCACCCCTCCACTTT; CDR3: CASSYGQAVNSPLHF
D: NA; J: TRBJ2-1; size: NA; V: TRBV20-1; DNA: TGCAGTGCTAAACGACTTAATGAGCAGTTCTTC; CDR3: CSAKRLNEQFF
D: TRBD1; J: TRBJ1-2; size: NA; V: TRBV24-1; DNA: TGTGCCACCAGTGATCGTAGTTGGGACAGCGGTGGCTACACCTTC; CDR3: CATSDRSWDSGGYTF
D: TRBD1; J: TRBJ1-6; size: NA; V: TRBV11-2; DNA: TGTGCCAGCAGCCCCCTGGGGACAGCAAATTCACCCCTCCACTTT; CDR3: CASSPLGTANSPLHF
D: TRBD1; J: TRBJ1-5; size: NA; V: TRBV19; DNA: TGTGCCAGTAGTATCCGGGGACAGCGATTTGATCAGCCCCAGCATTTT; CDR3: CASSIRGQRFDQPQHF
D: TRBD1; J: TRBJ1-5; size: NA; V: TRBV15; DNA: TGTGCCACCAGCAGAGAGGACAGGGCCTTGGGCAATCAGCCCCAGCATTTT; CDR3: CATSREDRALGNQPQHF
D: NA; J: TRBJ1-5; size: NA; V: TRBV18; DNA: TGTGCCAGCTCATTGGACATTAGCAATCAGCCCCAGCATTTT; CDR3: CASSLDISNQPQHF
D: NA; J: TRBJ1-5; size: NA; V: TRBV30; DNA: TGTGCCTGGAGTGGGGAGGGCAATCAGCCCCAGCATTTT; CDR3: CAWSGEGNQPQHF
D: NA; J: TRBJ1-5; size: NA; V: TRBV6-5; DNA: TGTGCCAGCATTTTAGGGCAGGGTGGTCAGCCCCAGCATTTT; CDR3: CASILGQGGQPQHF
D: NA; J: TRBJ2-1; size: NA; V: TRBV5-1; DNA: TGCGCCAGCAGCTTCGGGTCAGGGCCGTTGGGTGAGCAGTTCTTC; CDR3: CASSFGSGPLGEQFF
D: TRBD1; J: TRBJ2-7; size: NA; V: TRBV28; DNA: TGTGCCAGCGGGGACAGGCCTTTGGACGAGCAGTACTTC; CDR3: CASGDRPLDEQYF
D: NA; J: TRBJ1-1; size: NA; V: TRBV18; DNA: TGTGCCAGCTCACCACCAACAACGAACACTGAAGCTTTCTTT; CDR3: CASSPPTTNTEAFF
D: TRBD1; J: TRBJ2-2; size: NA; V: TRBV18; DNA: TGTGCCAGCTCACCATACTCAGGACAGGGTAACACCGGGGAGCTGTTTTTT; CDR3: CASSPYSGQGNTGELFF
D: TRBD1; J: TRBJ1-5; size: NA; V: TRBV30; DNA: TGTGCCTGGAGCCGGGACAGGGGTGAGCCCCAGCATTTT; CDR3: CAWSRDRGEPQHF
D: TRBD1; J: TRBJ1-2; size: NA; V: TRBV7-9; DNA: TGTGCCAGCAGCCTAGCGCACAGGGGCAACTATGGCTACACCTTC; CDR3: CASSLAHRGNYGYTF
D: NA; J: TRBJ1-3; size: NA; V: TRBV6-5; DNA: TGTGCCAGCAGCTTTTCCTCTGGAAACACCATATATTTT; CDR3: CASSFSSGNTIYF
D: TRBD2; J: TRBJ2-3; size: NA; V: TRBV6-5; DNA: TGTGCCAGCAATCCGACTAGCGGGGGACGAGATACGCAGTATTTT; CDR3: CASNPTSGGRDTQYF
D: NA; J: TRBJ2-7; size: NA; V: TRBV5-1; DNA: TGCGCCAGCAGCTCAGGATTTGGGAGCTCCTACGAGCAGTACTTC; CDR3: CASSSGFGSSYEQYF
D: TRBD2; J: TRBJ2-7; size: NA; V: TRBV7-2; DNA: TGTGCCAGCAGCTCCCATCCTCTAGCGGGGAACACCTACGAGCAGTACTTC; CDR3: CASSSHPLAGNTYEQYF
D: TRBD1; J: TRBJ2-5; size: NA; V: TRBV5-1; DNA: TGCGCCAGCAGCTTGGAAGGGACAGGGGAGGCCCAGTACTTC; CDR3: CASSLEGTGEAQYF
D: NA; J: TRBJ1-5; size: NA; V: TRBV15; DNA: TGTGCCACGGCCGAGACAACTTATAGCAATCAGCCCCAGCATTTT; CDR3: CATAETTYSNQPQHF
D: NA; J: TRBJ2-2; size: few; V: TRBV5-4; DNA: TGTGCCAGCAGCTCAGACGGGGAGCTGTTTTTT; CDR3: CASSSDGELFF
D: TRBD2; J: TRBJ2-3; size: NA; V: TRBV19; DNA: TGTGCCAGTAGTATCAACCGGGGTAGCGGGGGAGATACGCAGTATTTT; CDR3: CASSINRGSGGDTQYF
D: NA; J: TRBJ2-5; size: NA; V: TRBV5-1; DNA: TGCGCCAGCAGCTTGGGCAGATCGGAGACCCAGTACTTC; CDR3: CASSLGRSETQYF
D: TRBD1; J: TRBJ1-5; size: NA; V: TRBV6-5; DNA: TGTGCCAGCAGTTACACGACAGGGGGCCAGCCCCAGCATTTT; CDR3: CASSYTTGGQPQHF
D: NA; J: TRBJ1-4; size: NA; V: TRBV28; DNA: TGTGCCAGCATTGGGGGGAATGAAAAACTGTTTTTT; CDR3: CASIGGNEKLFF
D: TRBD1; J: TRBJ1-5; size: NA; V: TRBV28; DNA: TGTGCCAGCAGTCTTGGGACAGGGGATCAGCCCCAGCATTTT; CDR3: CASSLGTGDQPQHF
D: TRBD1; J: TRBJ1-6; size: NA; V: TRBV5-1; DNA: TGCGCCAGCAGCTCTTTGGGACAGAAAAATTCACCCCTCCACTTT; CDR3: CASSSLGQKNSPLHF
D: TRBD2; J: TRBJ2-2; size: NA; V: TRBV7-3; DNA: TGTGCCAGCAGCCGGGGGGGACCCGGGGAGCTGTTTTTT; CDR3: CASSRGGPGELFF
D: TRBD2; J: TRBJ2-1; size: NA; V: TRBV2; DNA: TGTGCCAGCAGTGGACCCGGGACTAGCGGTTTTGATGAGCAGTTCTTC; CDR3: CASSGPGTSGFDEQFF
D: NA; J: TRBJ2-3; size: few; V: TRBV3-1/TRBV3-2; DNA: TGTGCCAGCTTCAACCCCGAGGCAGATACGCAGTATTTT; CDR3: CASFNPEADTQYF
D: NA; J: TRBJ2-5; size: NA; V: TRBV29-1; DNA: TGCAGCGCTGGGGCAGCTCAAGAGACCCAGTACTTC; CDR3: CSAGAAQETQYF
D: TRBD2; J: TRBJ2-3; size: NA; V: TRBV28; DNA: TGTGCCAGCAGTTCCTTTAGCGGGGCCAAGACTAGCACAGATACGCAGTATTTT; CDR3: CASSSFSGAKTSTDTQYF
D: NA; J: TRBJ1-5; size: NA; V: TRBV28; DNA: TGTGCCAGCAGTTTCGGGGTCTCAGGGGTTAGCAATCAGCCCCAGCATTTT; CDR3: CASSFGVSGVSNQPQHF
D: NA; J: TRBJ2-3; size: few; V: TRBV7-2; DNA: TGTGCCAGCAGCTTAGTCGAAGGGGTCGAAGATACGCAGTATTTT; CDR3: CASSLVEGVEDTQYF
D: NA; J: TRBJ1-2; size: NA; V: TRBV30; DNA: TGTGCCTGGAGTGGAGAGACAGGCTTCGTTAACTATGGCTACACCTTC; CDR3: CAWSGETGFVNYGYTF
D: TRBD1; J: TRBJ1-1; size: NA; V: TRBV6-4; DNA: TGTGCCAGCAGCCTAACAGGGGGCGGCACTGAAGCTTTCTTT; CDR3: CASSLTGGGTEAFF
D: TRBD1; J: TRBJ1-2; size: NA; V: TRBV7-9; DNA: TGTGCCAGCACCAGACAGGGTAGCAGCTATGGCTACACCTTC; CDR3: CASTRQGSSYGYTF
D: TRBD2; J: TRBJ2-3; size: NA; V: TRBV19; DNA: TGTGCCAGTAGTCCCTCTAGCGGGGGGCGCACAGATACGCAGTATTTT; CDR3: CASSPSSGGRTDTQYF
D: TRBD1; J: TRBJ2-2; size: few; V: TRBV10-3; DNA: TGTGCCATCAGGGTGACAGGGGGCAAGGCCGGGGAGCTGTTTTTT; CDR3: CAIRVTGGKAGELFF
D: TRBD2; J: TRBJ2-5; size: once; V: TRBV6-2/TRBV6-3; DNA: TGTGCCAGCAGTTACAGCGGGGAAAGGGAGACCCAGTACTTC; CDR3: CASSYSGERETQYF
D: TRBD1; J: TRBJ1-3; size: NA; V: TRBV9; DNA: TGTGCCAGCAGCGTAGAAGGGACAGGGCATCTCTCTGGAAACACCATATATTTT; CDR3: CASSVEGTGHLSGNTIYF
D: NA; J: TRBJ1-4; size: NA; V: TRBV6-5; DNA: TGTGCCAGCAGTTCCCATGCAACTAATGAAAAACTGTTTTTT; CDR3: CASSSHATNEKLFF
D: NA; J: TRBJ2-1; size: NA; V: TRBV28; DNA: TGTGCCAGCAGTTTCCCATTCAATGAGCAGTTCTTC; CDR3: CASSFPFNEQFF
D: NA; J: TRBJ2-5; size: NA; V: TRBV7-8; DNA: TGTGCCAGCAGCCCTCATCAGGGGACACACCAAGAGACCCAGTACTTC; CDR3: CASSPHQGTHQETQYF
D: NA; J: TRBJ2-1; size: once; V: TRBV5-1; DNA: TGCGCCAGCAGCTATAATTTTGAGCAGTTCTTC; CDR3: CASSYNFEQFF
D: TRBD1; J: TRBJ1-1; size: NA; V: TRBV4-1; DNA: TGCGCCAGCAGCCAAGATCGTACAGGGGTGTCCATGAACACTGAAGCTTTCTTT; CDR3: CASSQDRTGVSMNTEAFF
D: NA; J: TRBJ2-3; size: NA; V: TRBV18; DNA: TGTGCCAGCTCATTAGCGGCCCGTCCAGATACGCAGTATTTT; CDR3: CASSLAARPDTQYF
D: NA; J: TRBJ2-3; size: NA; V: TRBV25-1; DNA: TGTGCCAGCAGTGAATTCACTAGCACAGATACGCAGTATTTT; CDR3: CASSEFTSTDTQYF
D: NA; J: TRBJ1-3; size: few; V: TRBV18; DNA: TGTGCCAGCTCAGTGGCCCAGGGATCTGGAAACACCATATATTTT; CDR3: CASSVAQGSGNTIYF
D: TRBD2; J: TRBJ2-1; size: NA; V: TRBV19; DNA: TGTGCCAGTAGCGGGCGGAGCGGGGGGGCCAACAATGAGCAGTTCTTC; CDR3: CASSGRSGGANNEQFF
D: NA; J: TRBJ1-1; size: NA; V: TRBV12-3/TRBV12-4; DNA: TGTGCCAGCAGCCGGGGAGGGACAGAAGCTTTCTTT; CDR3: CASSRGGTEAFF